Listed here is a single T cell receptor (beta chain). The protocol was immunoSEQ multiplex PCR, while the TCRdb copy is restricted to in-frame clones and leaves out a portion. The sample includes approximately 140,000 clones, more than 85% of them seen just once. The sample is drawn from a study of control samples from healthy donors and cancer patients. This receptor was identified in a woman aged 25 to 39 in good health. Input material: blood.

The CDR3 loop is CASRERDRGSYNEQFF. CDR3 in DNA: TGTGCCAGCAGGGAGCGGGATAGGGGCTCCTACAATGAGCAGTTCTTC. The V call is TRBV11-1, the J call TRBJ2-1; 7 bases map to TRBD2. The length of the CDR3 is 16 residues. CDR1 and CDR2 (germline): SGHAT, FQDESV (reference sequence). V gave up 6 bases and J gave up 0 bases; unmatched junction bases: 8. The full variable domain, rest sourced from reference TRBV11-1 and TRBJ2-1, is EAEVAQSPRYKITEKSQAVAFWCDPISGHATLYWYRQILGQGPELLVQFQDESVVDDSQLPKDRFSAERLKGVDSTLKIQPAELGDSAMYLCASRERDRGSYNEQFFGPGTRLTVL.